These 24 T cell receptor beta chains were all obtained from the same sample, sequenced in a study of blood T cell repertoires in COVID-19. TCRdb's table, derived via immunoSEQ multiplex PCR, lists solely in-frame clones and lacks some. The repertoire holds about 80,000 clones, with around four fifths as singletons. Sequencing was performed on peripheral blood. The source is a human donor in a cohort sampled during active COVID-19.

The chain joins TRBV9 to TRBJ2-7; 7 bases map to TRBD1. This CDR3 contains 15 residues. Germline V gene lookup returns CDR1 SGDLS and CDR2 YYNGEE. The junction had 5 bases not matched to a gene; V was cut back by 0 bases and J by 2 bases. CDR3 sequence reads: CASSVGTGFTYEQYF. CDR3 nucleotides: TGTGCCAGCAGCGTAGGGACAGGCTTTACCTACGAGCAGTACTTC.

This sequence joins TRBV11-3 and TRBJ2-7; weak D call: TRBD1 (6 bases). Germline loops: CDR1 SGHNT, CDR2 YENEEA. The CDR3 is made up of 13 amino acids. The germline V and J ends were trimmed by 4 bases and 7 bases, with 14 bases remaining between them. CDR3 nucleotides: TGTGCCAGCAGCTCCCTAACAGGGTGGGAGCAGTACTTC. It specifies CASSSLTGWEQYF.

This clone came up many times. The chain employs TRBV7-9 and TRBJ1-3; a possible D gene is TRBD1 (5 bases). There are 15 residues in the CDR3. The germline V gene encodes CDR1 SEHNR and CDR2 FQNEAQ (reference sequence). V lost 6 bases to trimming and J lost 0 bases, with 12 bases between them. The CDR3 spells CASRGTDLSGNTIYF. The CDR3 coding sequence is TGTGCCAGCAGGGGGACTGATCTCTCTGGAAACACCATATATTTT.

The rearrangement uses TRBV4-1 and TRBJ2-5; 7 bases line up with TRBD1. Germline-derived CDR1 and CDR2 are MGHRA and YSYEKL. Trimming took 1 base from V and 2 from J; bases not matched to a gene: 7. The length of the CDR3 is 16 residues. The CDR3 DNA sequence: TGCGCCAGCAGCCAAGTACAGGGGAAGGGACAAGAGACCCAGTACTTC. Its translation: CASSQVQGKGQETQYF.

V gene TRBV6-5 combines with J gene TRBJ2-3; the match to TRBD2 covers 7 bases. Germline CDR1 MNHEY, CDR2 SVGAGI. J was trimmed by 3 bases and V by 7 bases; bases with no gene match: 10. The CDR3 covers 15 residues. The CDR3 loop is CASTKSGGGTDTQYF. The CDR3 bases are TGTGCCAGCACCAAAAGTGGGGGGGGGACAGATACGCAGTATTTT.

This rearrangement joins TRBV14 to TRBJ2-1; 7 bases agree with TRBD1. Losses at the gene ends were 1 base for V and 4 bases for J; bases not matched to a gene: 25. The germline gives CDR1 SGHDN, CDR2 FVKESK. There are 22 residues in the CDR3. The CDR3 loop is CASSQVKGREPGGWGSYNEQFF. In nucleotides, the CDR3 is TGTGCCAGCAGCCAAGTCAAGGGACGCGAGCCAGGGGGATGGGGTTCGTACAATGAGCAGTTCTTC.

The V and J genes are TRBV18 and TRBJ1-5, with D perhaps matching TRBD1 (5 bases). CDR1 and CDR2 from the germline V gene are KGHSH and LQKENI. The CDR3 totals 14 residues. The V end was cut by 2 bases, the J end by 3 bases, with 8 bases between. CDR3 sequence (DNA): TGTGCCAGCTCACCAGGGGGGGACAATCAGCCCCAGCATTTT. This codes for CASSPGGDNQPQHF. The full variable domain, completed using reference TRBV18 and TRBJ1-5, is NAGVMQNPRHLVRRRGQEARLRCSPMKGHSHVYWYRQLPEEGLKFMVYLQKENIIDESGMPKERFSAEFPKEGPSILRIQQVVRGDSAAYFCASSPGGDNQPQHFGDGTRLSIL.

The chain combines TRBV28 with TRBJ1-6; TRBD1 agrees at 7 bases. V lost 5 bases, J lost 4 bases, and 8 bases stayed unmatched. Germline CDR1 and CDR2: MDHEN and SYDVKM. This CDR3 region has 16 residues. CDR3 in DNA: TGTGCCAGCAGTCACAGGGGTCCTATTTATAATTCACCCCTCCACTTT. Amino acids: CASSHRGPIYNSPLHF.

The CDR3 is CASSLGQYEQYF. The CDR3 region has the DNA TGCGCCAGCAGCTTGGGACAGTACGAGCAGTACTTC. The V gene is TRBV5-1, the J gene TRBJ2-7; TRBD1 might be the D (5 bases). V was clipped by 0 bases and J by 4 bases, with 5 bases between them. Germline assignment: CDR1 SGHRS and CDR2 YFSETQ. This CDR3 is 12 amino acids long. The full variable domain, with the rest looked up from reference TRBV5-1 and TRBJ2-7, is KAGVTQTPRYLIKTRGQQVTLSCSPISGHRSVSWYQQTPGQGLQFLFEYFSETQRNKGNFPGRFSGRQFSNSRSEMNVSTLELGDSALYLCASSLGQYEQYFGPGTRLTVT.

This clone was picked up one time. The CDR3 DNA is TGTGCCAGCAGTTTAAGGGGCGTAGAGACCCAGTACTTC. Protein product: CASSLRGVETQYF. The J gene is TRBJ2-5, the V gene TRBV12-3 or TRBV12-4; a possible D gene is TRBD1 (5 bases). The CDR3 spans 13 residues. V lost 2 bases, J lost 4 bases, and 8 bases lay in between.

This chain uses TRBV7-2 with TRBJ1-2; D might be TRBD1 (5 bases). CDR3 length equals 14 residues. Germline-derived CDR1 and CDR2 are SGHTA and FQGNSA. V lost 4 bases to trimming and J lost 0 bases, with 9 bases between them. The CDR3 region has the DNA TGTGCCAGCAGCTCTCGGGGGGCTAACTATGGCTACACCTTC. Translated, it gives CASSSRGANYGYTF. The complete variable domain, with remaining parts taken from reference TRBV7-2 and TRBJ1-2, reads GAGVSQSPSNKVTEKGKDVELRCDPISGHTALYWYRQSLGQGLEFLIYFQGNSAPDKSGLPSDRFSAERTGGSVSTLTIQRTQQEDSAVYLCASSSRGANYGYTFGSGTRLTVV.

The chain couples TRBV11-2 to TRBJ1-6; D not certain. This CDR3 comprises 15 residues. V was shortened by 2 bases and J by 5 bases, with 10 bases between the two germline ends. In germline, CDR1 is SGHAT, CDR2 FQNNGV. CDR3 protein: CASSLTGPNNSPLHF. The DNA of the CDR3 is TGTGCCAGCAGCTTAACTGGTCCTAATAATTCACCCCTCCACTTT.

The V call is TRBV28, the J call TRBJ2-6; possible D gene TRBD1, 6 bases. Germline values: CDR1 MDHEN, CDR2 SYDVKM. Trimming left V 3 bases short and J 2 bases short, with 20 bases between. There are 19 residues in the CDR3. The CDR3 here is CASSFLSLTRQAGANVLTF. In DNA, the CDR3 is TGTGCCAGCAGTTTCCTTTCCCTGACTCGACAGGCTGGGGCCAACGTCCTGACTTTC.

The genes are TRBV5-1 and TRBJ2-7; perhaps TRBD2 as D (5 bases). Germline V lookup: CDR1 SGHRS, CDR2 YFSETQ. Trimming removed 0 bases at V and 0 bases at J, with 19 bases between. The CDR3 has 18 amino acids. The CDR3 region is CASSLEPSSTSFSYEQYF. In DNA form, the CDR3 reads TGCGCCAGCAGCTTGGAGCCCTCTTCAACTAGTTTCTCCTACGAGCAGTACTTC.

The chain combines TRBV5-1 with TRBJ1-5; 8 nucleotides match TRBD1. J lost 7 bases, V lost 4 bases, and 4 bases had no gene match. CDR1 SGHRS and CDR2 YFSETQ come from the germline V gene. This CDR3 is 13 amino acids long. The CDR3 bases are TGCGCCAGCAGCCTACAGGGGGACCAGCCCCAGCATTTT. As protein: CASSLQGDQPQHF.

The chain has TRBV19 and TRBJ2-1, with TRBD1 matching 9 bases. Trimming cost V 8 bases and J 1 base; bases outside gene matches: 6. This CDR3 has 15 amino acids. Germline V CDR1 and CDR2: LNHDA, SQIVND (reference sequence). The CDR3 DNA is TGTGCCAGTGGATTGACAGGGGGGTCCTACAATGAGCAGTTCTTC. This sequence encodes CASGLTGGSYNEQFF.

The genes are TRBV9 and TRBJ2-5; 9 bases match TRBD1. In germline, CDR1 is SGDLS, CDR2 YYNGEE. V was pared by 3 bases and J by 5 bases, with 2 bases of the junction left unmatched. The CDR3 runs to 13 residues. CDR3 sequence reads: CASSATGGETQYF. In DNA form, the CDR3 reads TGTGCCAGCAGCGCGACAGGGGGGGAGACCCAGTACTTC.

Remarks on this clone: The junction differs from germline at one of its ends, possibly a read error. V usage is TRBV5-1 and J usage is TRBJ2-1; a possible D gene is TRBD1 (5 bases). CDR3 size: 12 residues. Germline CDR1 and CDR2: SGHRS and YFSETQ. The CDR3 sequence is CASSRGYDEQFF. The CDR3 DNA sequence: TGCGCCAGCAGTAGGGGCTACGATGAGCAGTTCTTC.

This clone was detected only once. The CDR3 coding sequence is TGTGCCAGCAGTTTACGGTTGAATGAAGCTTTCTTT. Protein: CASSLRLNEAFF. The rearrangement joins TRBV6-6 to TRBJ1-1; D ambiguous. V lost 4 bases and J lost 7, with 10 bases in between. CDR3 length: 12 amino acids. Germline lookup yields CDR1 MNHNY and CDR2 SVGAGI (reference sequence).

This clone was counted between two and nine times. The chain couples TRBV5-1 to TRBJ2-7; TRBD2 matches at 12 bases. This CDR3 is 15 amino acids long. The ends lost 3 bases at V and 6 bases at J; junction bases unmatched: 7. The germline CDR1 and CDR2 sequences are SGHRS and YFSETQ. The CDR3 spells CASSWLAGGPGEQYF. The CDR3 DNA sequence: TGCGCCAGCAGCTGGCTAGCGGGGGGGCCTGGCGAGCAGTACTTC.

The chain employs TRBV2 and TRBJ2-1, with 10 nucleotides matching TRBD1. The CDR3 length is 14 residues. Germline V gene data show CDR1 as SNHLY and CDR2 as FYNNEI. V shed 6 bases and J 8 bases; nucleotides not matched to a gene: 7. In DNA form, the CDR3 reads TGTGCCAGCAGGGTAGGACAGGGGGTCGATGAGCAGTTCTTC. Encoded protein: CASRVGQGVDEQFF. Filled out from reference TRBV2 and TRBJ2-1, the complete variable domain reads EPEVTQTPSHQVTQMGQEVILRCVPISNHLYFYWYRQILGQKVEFLVSFYNNEISEKSEIFDDQFSVERPDGSNFTLKIRSTKLEDSAMYFCASRVGQGVDEQFFGPGTRLTVL.

The CDR3 protein is CASRKGTGETNTIYF. CDR3 DNA sequence: TGTGCCAGCAGAAAAGGGACAGGGGAAACAAACACCATATATTTT. V gene TRBV5-4 combines with J gene TRBJ1-3; TRBD1 matches at 10 bases. From germline, CDR1 is SGHNT and CDR2 YYREEE (reference sequence). The length of the CDR3 is 15 residues. The J segment lost 6 bases and the V segment lost 5 bases, leaving 8 bases of the junction unmatched.

In the case of this clone: This specimen includes other DNA sequences encoding the same CDR3. This chain links TRBV5-1 with TRBJ2-3; TRBD1 matches at 7 bases. The ends lost 0 bases at V and 3 bases at J; junction bases unmatched: 4. The CDR3 runs to 15 residues. Germline lookup yields CDR1 SGHRS and CDR2 YFSETQ. This CDR3 reads CASSLGQGRTDTQYF. CDR3 coding DNA: TGCGCCAGCAGCTTGGGACAGGGAAGAACAGATACGCAGTATTTT.

The chain recombines TRBV18 with TRBJ2-1, with a tentative D call TRBD2 (5 bases). V was clipped by 8 bases and J by 7 bases, with 12 bases between them. Germline CDR1 is KGHSH and CDR2 is LQKENI. CDR3 length: 12 amino acids. The chain's CDR3 is CASTLGGNEQFF. CDR3 nucleotides: TGTGCCAGCACCCTTGGAGGAAATGAGCAGTTCTTC.